The following is a T cell receptor (beta chain) sequence with its context. This sample is part of a study of siplizumab effects on memory and regulatory T cells. Clones were read by immunoSEQ multiplex PCR, and TCRdb kept only the in-frame ones, dropping some. The sample comprises 95,000 to 110,000 clones, over 85% of which are singletons, and about 0.62% rests with the top ten. The germline V gene encodes CDR1 LNHDA and CDR2 SQIVND (reference sequence). Trimming took 2 bases from V and 5 from J; bases not matched to a gene: 1. The CDR3 is made up of 15 amino acids. The chain combines TRBV19 with TRBJ2-1, with 12 bases lining up with TRBD2. The TCR comes from a human donor in good health. The sequenced sample was Tregs sorted from blood. CDR3 coding DNA: TGTGCCAGTAGTATAACTAGCGGGAGGCACAATGAGCAGTTCTTC. Protein sequence: CASSITSGRHNEQFF. The complete variable domain, with remaining parts taken from reference TRBV19 and TRBJ2-1, reads DGGITQSPKYLFRKEGQNVTLSCEQNLNHDAMYWYRQDPGQGLRLIYYSQIVNDFQKGDIAEGYSVSREKKESFPLTVTSAQKNPTAFYLCASSITSGRHNEQFFGPGTRLTVL.